Included here is one T cell receptor beta chain sequence, with context. The CDR3 spans 14 residues. V lost 1 base, J lost 1 base, and 5 bases lay in between. CDR1 is KGHSH, CDR2 LQKENI, per germline. The sample comes from a study of control samples from healthy donors and cancer patients. Profiling relied on immunoSEQ multiplex PCR, and the TCRdb table lists in-frame clones only, not all of them. The sample includes 150,000 to 200,000 clones, 91% seen only once; the top ten take approximately 1.6%. The receptor comes from a woman between 25 and 40 years old in good health. The genes are TRBV18 and TRBJ1-3; D is undetermined. The sequenced material came from blood. This CDR3 reads CASSPQESGNTIYF. The CDR3 DNA reads TGTGCCAGCTCACCACAGGAATCTGGAAACACCATATATTTT.